The 22 T cell receptor beta chains below all came from one sample that was sequenced in a study of blood T cells in healthy people across ages. Combining a sample-barcoded 5' primer with a J-beta primer mix, a second PCR ran for about 7 to 11 cycles. In TCRdb, the 5' RACE reads were re-called with MiXCR into one record per CDR3 protein. The table has roughly 2 million distinct CDR3 sequences, about 50% seen once. The sequenced sample was blood. These receptors all come from a middle-aged woman in good health.

The chain has TRBV5-1 and TRBJ1-2, with a tentative D call TRBD1 (5 bases). Deletions cut 4 bases from V and 0 bases from J, with 19 bases between. The CDR3 has 17 amino acids. Germline lookup yields CDR1 SGHRS and CDR2 YFSETQ. The CDR3 nucleotides read TGCGCCAGCAGCCTCCGGAGGGGTCTTAATACTAACTATGGCTACACCTTC. Its protein is CASSLRRGLNTNYGYTF.

This clonotype occurred once. With a much larger clone just one base away, this may be a read error. This sequence joins TRBV11-2 and TRBJ1-2; no clear D. Germline CDR1 and CDR2: SGHAT and FQNNGV. CDR3 length: 12 amino acids. V lost 0 bases and J 6 bases, leaving 5 bases between the germline ends. The CDR3 region is CASSLEVHGYTF. The CDR3 nucleotides are TGTGCCAGCAGCTTAGAGGTCCATGGCTACACCTTC.

This clonotype turned up a few times. The V gene is TRBV5-1, the J gene TRBJ2-4, with D possibly matching TRBD1 (5 bases). Deletions cut 4 bases from V and 3 bases from J, with 11 bases between. CDR3 size: 14 residues. In germline, CDR1 is SGHRS, CDR2 YFSETQ. The CDR3 nucleotides read TGCGCCAGCAGCGCCCAGGGTGACAAAAACATTCAGTACTTC. It yields the protein CASSAQGDKNIQYF.

This clonotype has at least ten counts. This chain joins TRBV7-2 and TRBJ2-7; D could derive from TRBD1 or TRBD2 (5 bases each). The ends were cut back, 1 base at V and 0 bases at J, with 10 bases in the middle. CDR3 size: 15 residues. The germline gives CDR1 SGHTA, CDR2 FQGNSA. The CDR3 sequence: CASSLGGGFSYEQYF. The CDR3 region has the DNA TGTGCCAGCAGCTTAGGTGGGGGATTCTCCTACGAGCAGTACTTC.

This clonotype was seen only a few times. The V call is TRBV5-5, the J call TRBJ2-1, with D unresolved. Deletions cut 2 bases from V and 12 bases from J, with 15 bases between. This CDR3 spans 13 amino acids. CDR1 and CDR2 (germline): SGHKS, YYEKEE (reference sequence). CDR3 protein: CASSLGPDDRQFF. CDR3 coding DNA: TGTGCCAGCAGCTTAGGCCCGGACGATCGGCAGTTCTTC.

This clonotype was recorded once. The gene calls are TRBV20-1 and TRBJ2-4; D gene uncertain. The tail of the sequence fits TRBJ2-7 better, so the J call may be wrong. CDR3 length equals 14 residues. Germline V CDR1 and CDR2: DFQATT, SNEGSKA (reference sequence). CDR3 coding DNA: TGCAGTGCTTCTTCCGGTTCTGTAAGCGACGAGCAGTACTTC. Translation: CSASSGSVSDEQYF.

This chain connects TRBV7-2 to TRBJ2-7; 13 bases align to TRBD2. Germline V CDR1 and CDR2: SGHTA, FQGNSA. The CDR3 sequence is 17 residues long. J lost 2 bases, V lost 5 bases, and 9 bases had no gene match. CDR3 in amino acids: CASSLRLAGGPTYEQYF. In DNA, the CDR3 is TGTGCCAGCAGCCTCCGACTAGCGGGGGGCCCGACCTACGAGCAGTACTTC.

The CDR3 coding sequence is TGCAGTGCCCTCCGGGACGTCGCTAATGAAAAACTGTTTTTT. Residues: CSALRDVANEKLFF. The chain employs TRBV20-1 and TRBJ1-4, with D perhaps matching TRBD1 (5 bases). Trimming shortened V by 6 bases and J by 3 bases, and 14 bases separated the two germline ends. In germline, CDR1 is DFQATT, CDR2 SNEGSKA (reference sequence). The CDR3 loop spans 14 amino acids.

The chain is built from TRBV7-9 and TRBJ2-3; 9 bases are shared with TRBD2. The CDR3 length is 14 residues. The J segment lost 2 bases and the V segment lost 5 bases, leaving 2 bases of the junction unmatched. The V gene's germline CDR1 is SEHNR and CDR2 FQNEAQ (reference sequence). CDR3 DNA sequence: TGTGCCAGCAGCGAGCGGGGGGTCACAGATACGCAGTATTTT. It translates to CASSERGVTDTQYF.

The rearrangement uses TRBV2 and TRBJ1-2, with D possibly matching TRBD1 (6 bases). The V and J ends lost 8 bases and 0 bases respectively, with 19 bases between them. Germline assignment: CDR1 SNHLY and CDR2 FYNNEI. The CDR3 runs 16 residues. CDR3 sequence (DNA): TGTGCCAGCGGCGAGTGGGGGACATACCCTAACTATGGCTACACCTTC. Translated, it gives CASGEWGTYPNYGYTF.

CDR3 region: CASSGKTYYSYEQYF. As DNA, the CDR3 is TGTGCCAGCAGCGGAAAGACTTATTACTCCTACGAGCAGTACTTC. The chain has TRBV7-9 and TRBJ2-7; no definite D call. V gave up 5 bases and J gave up 0 bases, with 14 bases separating them. The CDR3 is made up of 15 amino acids. The germline CDR1 and CDR2 sequences are SEHNR and FQNEAQ (reference sequence).

This clonotype was picked up a small number of times. The V call is TRBV6-1, the J call TRBJ1-5; TRBD1 matches at 9 bases. Per germline, CDR1 MNHNS and CDR2 SASEGT. Losses at the gene ends were 4 bases for V and 4 bases for J; bases not matched to a gene: 5. The CDR3 totals 15 residues. The CDR3 DNA is TGTGCCAGCAGTGGATGGACAGGGGTTAATCAGCCCCAGCATTTT. Protein sequence: CASSGWTGVNQPQHF.

This clonotype has just a few counts. The chain couples TRBV6-6 to TRBJ1-5; tentatively, D is TRBD1 (5 bases). The CDR3 is made up of 15 amino acids. Trimming took off 4 bases at V and 6 bases at J, with 16 bases between the two ends. CDR1 MNHNY and CDR2 SVGAGI come from the germline V gene (reference sequence). The CDR3 spells CASSSLGAGVQPQHF. The DNA for the CDR3 is TGTGCCAGCAGTTCTCTAGGGGCAGGTGTTCAGCCCCAGCATTTT.

In its sample, this clonotype was seen a few times. This chain links TRBV29-1 with TRBJ2-3; 9 nucleotides agree with TRBD1. The CDR3 loop spans 13 amino acids. CDR1 and CDR2 from the germline V gene are SQVTM and ANQGSEA. The CDR3 DNA sequence: TGCAGTGTGGGGACAGGGCGATTGAGTACGCAGTATTTT. It codes for CSVGTGRLSTQYF.

This clonotype was found once. A clone one base away is much larger, so this may be a read error. The rearrangement uses TRBV10-1 and TRBJ2-5, with 10 bases matching TRBD2. TRBJ2-1 explains the end of the DNA better; the J call may be wrong. Germline CDR1 is WNHNN and CDR2 is SYGVQD (reference sequence). This CDR3 is built from 15 residues. CDR3: CASSEGLAGVETQFF. CDR3 nucleotide sequence: TGCGCCAGCAGTGAAGGCCTAGCGGGGGTTGAGACCCAGTTCTTC.

This clonotype came up a few times. This chain links TRBV28 with TRBJ2-3; D uncertain. Trimming shortened V by 3 bases and J by 2 bases, and 12 bases separated the two germline ends. Germline CDR1 MDHEN, CDR2 SYDVKM. This CDR3 contains 15 residues. The CDR3 loop is CASSFRVPLTDTQYF. The CDR3 region has the DNA TGTGCCAGCAGTTTTAGGGTGCCCCTCACAGATACGCAGTATTTT.

The chain has TRBV29-1 and TRBJ2-1, with a possible D match to TRBD2 (6 bases). CDR1 SQVTM and CDR2 ANQGSEA come from the germline V gene. This CDR3 region has 13 residues. V was trimmed by 5 bases and J by 4 bases, leaving 12 bases between them. The chain's CDR3 is CSVTGLLYNEQFF. The CDR3, as DNA: TGCAGCGTTACGGGACTGCTATACAATGAGCAGTTCTTC.

V is TRBV7-9 and J is TRBJ1-1; 9 bases are shared with TRBD1. V trimming: 1 base; J trimming: 1 base; junction bases outside the gene matches: 4. Germline-derived CDR1 and CDR2 are SEHNR and FQNEAQ (reference sequence). This CDR3 contains 16 residues. The CDR3 coding sequence is TGTGCCAGCAGCTTAGGTCCGGGACAGGGGAACACTGAAGCTTTCTTT. Encoded protein: CASSLGPGQGNTEAFF.

J is TRBJ1-6 and V is TRBV18, with D perhaps matching TRBD1 (6 bases). Germline values: CDR1 KGHSH, CDR2 LQKENI. V dropped 2 bases and J dropped 9 bases, with 11 bases sitting between them. CDR3 length equals 14 residues. The CDR3 DNA is TGTGCCAGCTCACCAAGTCAGGGGATTTCACCCCTCCACTTT. Translating gives CASSPSQGISPLHF.

The chain joins TRBV6-1 to TRBJ1-2, with D possibly TRBD1 on 5 matching bases. This CDR3 spans 17 amino acids. V was shortened by 5 bases and J by 4 bases, with 23 bases between the two germline ends. CDR1 and CDR2 from the germline V gene are MNHNS and SASEGT. Written as DNA, the CDR3 is TGTGCCAGCAGTAGATCTCCCCCGGGGACTGGGACCTATGGCTACACCTTC. As protein: CASSRSPPGTGTYGYTF.

The J gene is TRBJ2-1, the V gene TRBV24-1, with 7 positions matching TRBD1. Looked up from germline, CDR1 is KGHDR and CDR2 is SFDVKD. Trimming cost V 7 bases and J 2 bases; bases outside gene matches: 1. CDR3 size: 13 residues. This chain's CDR3 is CATRGTAYNEQFF. In DNA form, the CDR3 reads TGTGCCACCAGGGGGACAGCCTACAATGAGCAGTTCTTC.

The sample holds a few counts of this clonotype. This chain links TRBV7-2 with TRBJ2-5; TRBD1 aligns across 7 bases. V shed 1 base and J 5 bases; nucleotides not matched to a gene: 4. Germline V gene lookup returns CDR1 SGHTA and CDR2 FQGNSA. CDR3 length: 14 residues. The DNA for the CDR3 is TGTGCCAGCAGCTTAGGGTCCAGGGGGGAGACCCAGTACTTC. It specifies CASSLGSRGETQYF.